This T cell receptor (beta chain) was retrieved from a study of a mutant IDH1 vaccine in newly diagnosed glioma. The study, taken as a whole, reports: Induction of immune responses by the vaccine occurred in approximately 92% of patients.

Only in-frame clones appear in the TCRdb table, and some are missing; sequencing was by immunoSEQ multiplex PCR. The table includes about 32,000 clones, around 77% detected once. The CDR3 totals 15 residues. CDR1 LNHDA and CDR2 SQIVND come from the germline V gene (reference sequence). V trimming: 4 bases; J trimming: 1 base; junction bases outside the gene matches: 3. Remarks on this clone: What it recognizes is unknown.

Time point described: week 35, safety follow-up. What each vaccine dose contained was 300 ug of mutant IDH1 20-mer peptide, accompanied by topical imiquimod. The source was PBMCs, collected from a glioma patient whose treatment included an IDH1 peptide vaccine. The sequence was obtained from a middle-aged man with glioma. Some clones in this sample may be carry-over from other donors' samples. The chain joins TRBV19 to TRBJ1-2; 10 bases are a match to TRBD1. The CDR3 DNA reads TGTGCCAGTAGTACCCGGGACAGGGGTAACTATGGCTACACCTTC. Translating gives CASSTRDRGNYGYTF. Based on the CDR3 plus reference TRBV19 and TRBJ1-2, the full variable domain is DGGITQSPKYLFRKEGQNVTLSCEQNLNHDAMYWYRQDPGQGLRLIYYSQIVNDFQKGDIAEGYSVSREKKESFPLTVTSAQKNPTAFYLCASSTRDRGNYGYTFGSGTRLTVV.